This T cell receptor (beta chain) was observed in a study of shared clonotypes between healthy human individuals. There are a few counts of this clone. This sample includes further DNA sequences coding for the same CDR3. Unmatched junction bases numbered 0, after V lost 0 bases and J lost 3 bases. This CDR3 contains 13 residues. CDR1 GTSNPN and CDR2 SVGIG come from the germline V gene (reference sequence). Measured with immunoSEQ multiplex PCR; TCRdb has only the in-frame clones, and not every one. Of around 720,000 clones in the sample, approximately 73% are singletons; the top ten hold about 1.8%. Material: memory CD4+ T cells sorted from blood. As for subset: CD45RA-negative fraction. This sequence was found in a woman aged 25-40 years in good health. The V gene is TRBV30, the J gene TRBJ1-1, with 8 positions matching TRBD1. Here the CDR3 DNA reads TGTGCCTGGAGTGTACAGGGGGACACTGAAGCTTTCTTT. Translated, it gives CAWSVQGDTEAFF. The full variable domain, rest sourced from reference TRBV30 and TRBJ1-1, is SQTIHQWPATLVQPVGSPLSLECTVEGTSNPNLYWYRQAAGRGLQLLFYSVGIGQISSEVPQNLSASRPQDRQFILSSKKLLLSDSGFYLCAWSVQGDTEAFFGQGTRLTVV.